Here is one TCR beta chain with its context. Its specific antigen is unknown. No clone much larger than this one lies a single base away; base qualities are absent. These data are taken from a study of shared T cell receptors in the human thymus (dated by TCRdb to the early 2020s). Study-wide context: The study examined how self-reactive, shared T-cell receptor alpha chains are generated in the human thymus.

Libraries were prepared through the immunoSEQ multiplex PCR assay. TCRdb took over this immuneACCESS table, retaining in-frame rearrangements with V and J assigned. Such tables are incomplete; in checked studies, under half of the missing clones stem from an unresolved V gene, and the remainder is unexplained. Present in this sample are 720,000 or so clones, 80% to 90% of which were seen just once. Around 0.0099% of the sample is in the top ten clones. Here V drops 6 bases and J drops 0 bases, and the junction holds 12 bases not matched to any gene. CDR1 and CDR2 were assigned from the germline V gene as SGHAT and FQNNGV. Inclusive of the bounding cysteine and phenylalanine, the CDR3 is 18 residues long. Only the CDR3 DNA is retained, 54 bases long and in frame from the first base. This sample also appeared in a second study, on human thymus T cells. According to the second study: In Finland, the donors were immunologically healthy infants who were having open corrective cardiac surgery for congenital heart defects. Thymus tissue was collected as surgical resects that were removed during corrective cardiac surgery. Usage of V and J gene segments appeared to be biased in both the thymic and the peripheral blood repertoires. Highly overlapping thymic TCR repertoires among unrelated individuals were reported in the related research. TCR alpha and beta repertoires from roughly eight infant thymus samples and a few related peripheral blood samples were characterized in the study. The cohort included six male and a couple of female infants, with donor ages spanning 7 to 244 days. Thymocytes were mechanically released from the tissue and were stored as pellets of about 10-30 million cells at -70 degrees C. A QIAsymphony instrument was used to extract genomic DNA from frozen cell pellets. The immunoSEQ multiplex PCR assay was used to amplify the TCRB and TCRAD loci from a standardized quantity of quality-controlled genomic DNA. Amplicons spanned the V(D)J region at a length sufficient to cover the CDR3 and identify V and J genes. Through the commercial immunoSEQ service, the amplicons were sequenced on an Illumina platform. Primer bias and sequencing errors were corrected as previously described, and TCRAD and TCRB were defined on the basis of the IMGT database. Analysis of the repertoires was done with immunoSEQ Analyzer 3.0 and VDJTools and included basic statistics, V/J segment usage, diversity estimates, rarefaction and pairwise overlap. Diversity was estimated with Chao1, ChaoE, Efron-Thisted, Shannon and inverse Simpson indices, and also on datasets down-sampled to the smallest sample. For repertoire overlap, CDR3 nucleotide sequence, V gene and J gene had to match strictly, and clustering was done by Jaccard-based multidimensional scaling. On average, thymus samples gave around 880,000 unique TCRB clonotypes, whereas blood samples gave 75,000 to 95,000.

The chain is encoded by TRBV11-2 joined to TRBJ1-5; 9 bases in between match TRBD1. The clonotype was recovered from a girl under three years old with a congenital heart defect. Donor details come from another sample of the same person, matched by shared clones. Sequencing was performed on thymocytes. The CDR3: CASRPGTGRGNSNQPQHF. The nucleotides are TGTGCCAGCAGACCCGGGACAGGGAGGGGGAATAGCAATCAGCCCCAGCATTTT.